Listed here is a single T cell receptor (beta chain). The record originates from a study of blood T cell repertoires in COVID-19. The overall study: Samples of COVID-19 (acute and convalescent) were obtained from the United States, Italy and Spain.

Under the authors' procedure: Cell counts per sample came from amplifying reference gene primers. Assay used: immunoSEQ multiplex PCR; TCRdb lists only in-frame clones, some missing. V, J and clone size are taken as reported in that table, and D and trimming were inferred from the DNA itself. The sample shows some 40,000 clones, approximately 78% of them seen only once. Per germline, CDR1 SGHRS and CDR2 YFSETQ. V shed 4 bases and J shed 1 base, with 9 bases lying between them. The CDR3 length is 13 residues. The V call is TRBV5-1, the J call TRBJ2-7, with TRBD1 as a possible D gene (6 bases). Sequencing was done on a sample of peripheral blood. This clonotype was obtained from a human donor in a cohort sampled during active or convalescent COVID-19. The donor label of this sample is uncertain. The CDR3 protein is CASSIDRSYEQYF. The CDR3 coding sequence is TGCGCCAGCAGCATCGACAGGTCCTACGAGCAGTACTTC.